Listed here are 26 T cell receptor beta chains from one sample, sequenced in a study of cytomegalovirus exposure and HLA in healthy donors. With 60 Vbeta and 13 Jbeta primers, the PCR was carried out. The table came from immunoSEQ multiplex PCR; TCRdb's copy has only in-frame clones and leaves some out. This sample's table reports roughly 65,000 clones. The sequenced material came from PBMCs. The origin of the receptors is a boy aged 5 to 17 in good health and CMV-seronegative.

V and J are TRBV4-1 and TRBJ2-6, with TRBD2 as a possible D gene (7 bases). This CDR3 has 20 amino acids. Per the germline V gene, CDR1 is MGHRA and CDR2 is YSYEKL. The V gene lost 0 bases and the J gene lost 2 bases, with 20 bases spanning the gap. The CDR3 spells CASSQEGGGGAGAGANVLTF. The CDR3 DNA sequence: TGCGCCAGCAGCCAAGAAGGAGGAGGGGGGGCCGGGGCTGGGGCCAACGTCCTGACTTTC.

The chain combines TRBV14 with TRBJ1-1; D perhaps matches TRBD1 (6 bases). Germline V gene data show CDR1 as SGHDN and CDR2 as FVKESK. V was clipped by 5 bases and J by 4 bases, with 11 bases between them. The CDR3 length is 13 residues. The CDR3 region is CASSSTGSTEAFF. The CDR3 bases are TGTGCCAGCAGCTCTACAGGGAGCACTGAAGCTTTCTTT.

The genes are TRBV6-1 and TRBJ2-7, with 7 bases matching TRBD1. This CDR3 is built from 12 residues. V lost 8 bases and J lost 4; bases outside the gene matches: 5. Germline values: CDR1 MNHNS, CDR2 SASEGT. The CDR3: CASGGQRYEQYF. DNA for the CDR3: TGTGCCAGCGGGGGACAGAGGTACGAGCAGTACTTC.

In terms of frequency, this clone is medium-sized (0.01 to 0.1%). The CDR3 DNA reads as TGTGCCAGCAGCTGGACAGGGGACGAGCAGTACTTC. It is translated as CASSWTGDEQYF. The chain joins TRBV5-5 to TRBJ2-7; 9 bases fit TRBD1. The CDR3 covers 12 residues. V dropped 3 bases and J dropped 5; count of bases not matched to a gene: 0. CDR1 and CDR2 (germline): SGHKS, YYEKEE (reference sequence).

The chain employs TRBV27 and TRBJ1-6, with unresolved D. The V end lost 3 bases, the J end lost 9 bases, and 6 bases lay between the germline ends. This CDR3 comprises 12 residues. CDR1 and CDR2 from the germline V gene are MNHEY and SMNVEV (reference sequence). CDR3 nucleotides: TGTGCCAGCAGTTTTAGTGGTTCACCCCTCCACTTT. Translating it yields CASSFSGSPLHF.

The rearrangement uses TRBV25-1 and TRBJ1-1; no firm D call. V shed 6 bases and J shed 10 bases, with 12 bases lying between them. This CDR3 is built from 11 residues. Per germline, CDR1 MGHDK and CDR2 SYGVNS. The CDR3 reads CASRAGSVAFF. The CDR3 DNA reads TGTGCCAGCAGGGCGGGTTCAGTAGCTTTCTTT.

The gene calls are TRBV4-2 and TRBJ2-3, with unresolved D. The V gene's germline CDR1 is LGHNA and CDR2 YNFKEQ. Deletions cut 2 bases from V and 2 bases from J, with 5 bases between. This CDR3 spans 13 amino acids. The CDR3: CASSQQATDTQYF. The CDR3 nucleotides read TGTGCCAGCAGCCAACAGGCCACAGATACGCAGTATTTT.

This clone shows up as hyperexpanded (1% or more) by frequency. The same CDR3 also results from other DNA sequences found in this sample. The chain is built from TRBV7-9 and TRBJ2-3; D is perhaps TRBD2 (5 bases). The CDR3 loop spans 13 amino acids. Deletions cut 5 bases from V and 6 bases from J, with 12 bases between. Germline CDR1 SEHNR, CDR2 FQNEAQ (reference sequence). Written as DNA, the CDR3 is TGTGCCAGCAGCACAAACGGGATCGATACGCAGTATTTT. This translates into CASSTNGIDTQYF.

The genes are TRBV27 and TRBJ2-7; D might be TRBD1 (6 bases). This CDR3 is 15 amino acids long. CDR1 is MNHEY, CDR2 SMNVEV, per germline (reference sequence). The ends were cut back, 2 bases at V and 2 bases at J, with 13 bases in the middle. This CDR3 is CASSLPGQRTYEQYF. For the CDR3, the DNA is TGTGCCAGCAGTTTACCCGGACAGCGGACCTACGAGCAGTACTTC.

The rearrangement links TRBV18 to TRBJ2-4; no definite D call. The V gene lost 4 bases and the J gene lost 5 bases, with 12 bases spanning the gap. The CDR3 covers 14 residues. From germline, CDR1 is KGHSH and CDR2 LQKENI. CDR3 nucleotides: TGTGCCAGCTCACGAAGTTCATCGGAAAACATTCAGTACTTC. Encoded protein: CASSRSSSENIQYF.

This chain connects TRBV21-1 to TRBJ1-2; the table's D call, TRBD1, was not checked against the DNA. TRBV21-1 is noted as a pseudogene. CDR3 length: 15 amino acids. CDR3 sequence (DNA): TGTGCCAGCAGCAAAGATAAGGGGCCTAACTATGGCTACACCTTC. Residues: CASSKDKGPNYGYTF.

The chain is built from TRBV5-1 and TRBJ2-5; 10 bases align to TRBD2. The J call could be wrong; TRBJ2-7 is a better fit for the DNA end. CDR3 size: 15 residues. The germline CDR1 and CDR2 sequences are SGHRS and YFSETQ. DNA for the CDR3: TGCGCCAGCAGCCCGACGGGGCTAGCGGGAGCCGAGCAGTACTTC. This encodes CASSPTGLAGAEQYF.

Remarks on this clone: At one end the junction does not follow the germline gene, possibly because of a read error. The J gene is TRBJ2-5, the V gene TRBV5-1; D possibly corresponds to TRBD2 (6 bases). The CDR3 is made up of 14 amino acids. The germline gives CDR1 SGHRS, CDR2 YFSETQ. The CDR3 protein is CASSIIAESHSRDF. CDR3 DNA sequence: TGCGCCAGCAGCATCATAGCGGAATCACACTCACGGGACTTC.

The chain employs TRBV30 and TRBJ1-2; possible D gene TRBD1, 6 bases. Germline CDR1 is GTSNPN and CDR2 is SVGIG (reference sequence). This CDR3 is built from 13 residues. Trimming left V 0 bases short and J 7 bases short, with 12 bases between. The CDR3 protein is CAWSVPRGGGYTF. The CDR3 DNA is TGTGCCTGGAGTGTACCCAGGGGCGGTGGCTACACCTTC.

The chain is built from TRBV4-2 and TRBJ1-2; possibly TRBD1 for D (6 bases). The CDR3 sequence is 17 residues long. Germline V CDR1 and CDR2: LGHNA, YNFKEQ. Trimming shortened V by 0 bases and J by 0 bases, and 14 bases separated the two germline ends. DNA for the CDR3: TGTGCCAGCAGCCAAGATGGAGGGGGGGGGACTAACTATGGCTACACCTTC. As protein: CASSQDGGGGTNYGYTF.

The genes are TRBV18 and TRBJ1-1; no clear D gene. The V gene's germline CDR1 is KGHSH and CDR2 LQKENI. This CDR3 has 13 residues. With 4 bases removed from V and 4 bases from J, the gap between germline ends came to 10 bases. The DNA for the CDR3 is TGTGCCAGCTCACTCGAGGGCAGCACTGAAGCTTTCTTT. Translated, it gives CASSLEGSTEAFF.

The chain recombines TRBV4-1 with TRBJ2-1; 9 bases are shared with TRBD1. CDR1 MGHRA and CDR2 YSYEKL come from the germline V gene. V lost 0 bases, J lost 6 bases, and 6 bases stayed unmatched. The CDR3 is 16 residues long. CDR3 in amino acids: CASSQESGTGLNEQFF. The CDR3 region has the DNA TGCGCCAGCAGCCAAGAATCCGGGACAGGGCTCAATGAGCAGTTCTTC.

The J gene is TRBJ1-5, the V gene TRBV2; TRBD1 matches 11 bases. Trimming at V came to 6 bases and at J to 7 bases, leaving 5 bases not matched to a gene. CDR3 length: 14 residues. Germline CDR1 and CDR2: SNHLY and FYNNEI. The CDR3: CASSGTGGRQPQHF. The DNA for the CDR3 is TGTGCCAGCAGCGGGACAGGGGGAAGGCAGCCCCAGCATTTT. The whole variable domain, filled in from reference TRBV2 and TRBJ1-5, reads EPEVTQTPSHQVTQMGQEVILRCVPISNHLYFYWYRQILGQKVEFLVSFYNNEISEKSEIFDDQFSVERPDGSNFTLKIRSTKLEDSAMYFCASSGTGGRQPQHFGDGTRLSIL.

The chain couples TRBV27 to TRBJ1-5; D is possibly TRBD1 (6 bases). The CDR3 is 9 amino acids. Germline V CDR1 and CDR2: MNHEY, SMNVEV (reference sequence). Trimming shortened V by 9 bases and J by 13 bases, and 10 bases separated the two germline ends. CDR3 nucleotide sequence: TGTGCCAGGGGACACTCACAGCATTTT. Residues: CARGHSQHF.

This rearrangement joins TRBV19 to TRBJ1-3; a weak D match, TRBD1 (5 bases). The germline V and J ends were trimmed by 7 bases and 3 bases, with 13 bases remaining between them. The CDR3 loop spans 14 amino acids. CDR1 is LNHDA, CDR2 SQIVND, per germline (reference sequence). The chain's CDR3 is CASTRGEGGNTIYF. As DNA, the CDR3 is TGTGCCAGTACCCGGGGGGAAGGTGGAAACACCATATATTTT.

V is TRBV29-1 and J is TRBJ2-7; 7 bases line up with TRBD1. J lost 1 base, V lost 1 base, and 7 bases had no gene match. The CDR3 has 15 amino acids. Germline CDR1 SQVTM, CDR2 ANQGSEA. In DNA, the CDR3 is TGCAGCGTTGAAGGCATACAGACAGGGTCCTACGAGCAGTACTTC. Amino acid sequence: CSVEGIQTGSYEQYF.

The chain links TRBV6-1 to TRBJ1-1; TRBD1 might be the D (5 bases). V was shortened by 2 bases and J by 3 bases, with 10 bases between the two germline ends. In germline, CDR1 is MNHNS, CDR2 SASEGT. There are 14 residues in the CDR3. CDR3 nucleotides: TGTGCCAGCAGTGAAAGGGGTGGGGACACTGAAGCTTTCTTT. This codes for CASSERGGDTEAFF.

The CDR3 nucleotides are TGTGCCAGCAGCTTGGACCCGGGGGGGGCGTTTAAGACCCAGTACTTC. This encodes CASSLDPGGAFKTQYF. The chain recombines TRBV5-8 with TRBJ2-5, with 8 bases matching TRBD2. The V gene end was trimmed by 0 bases and the J gene end by 6 bases; junction bases not matched to a gene: 10. Germline CDR1 SGHTS, CDR2 YDEGEE. This CDR3 is built from 16 residues.

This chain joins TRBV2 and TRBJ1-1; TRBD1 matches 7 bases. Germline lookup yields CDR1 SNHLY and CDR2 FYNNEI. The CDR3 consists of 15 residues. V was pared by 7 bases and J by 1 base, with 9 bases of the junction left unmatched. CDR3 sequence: CASIQGRTGNTEAFF. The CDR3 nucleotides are TGTGCCAGCATTCAGGGTAGGACAGGGAACACTGAAGCTTTCTTT.

Written as DNA, the CDR3 is TGTGCCAGCAGTTACGGACAGGGTATGAACACTGAAGCTTTCTTT. Translation: CASSYGQGMNTEAFF. The V gene is TRBV6-5, the J gene TRBJ1-1, with 8 nucleotides matching TRBD1. The germline CDR1 and CDR2 sequences are MNHEY and SVGAGI. V shed 2 bases, J shed 0 bases, and the junction held 2 bases outside the gene matches. CDR3 length equals 15 residues.

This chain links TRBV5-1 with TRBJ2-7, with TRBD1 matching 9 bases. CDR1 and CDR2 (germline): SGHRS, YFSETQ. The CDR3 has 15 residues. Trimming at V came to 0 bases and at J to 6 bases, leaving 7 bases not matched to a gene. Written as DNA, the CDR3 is TGCGCCAGCAGCTTGGGGACAGGGGCACTAGGCGAGCAGTACTTC. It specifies CASSLGTGALGEQYF.